Described below is a single T cell receptor (beta chain) sequence and its context. Its target antigen remains unknown. Qualities for individual bases were not recorded, and no much larger clone is one base off. The cohort consisted of 600 or so healthy bone marrow donors. At the time of sampling, all cohort members were nominally healthy, though unrecorded immune exposures were likely present. The donor was CMV seropositive and was included in the group of 250 to 300 seropositive cohort members. Each donor provided a peripheral blood sample, and peripheral blood mononuclear cells were used for TCR beta sequencing. Genomic DNA extraction from the blood cell samples was performed with the Qiagen DNeasy Blood Extraction Kit. This sample stems from a study of cytomegalovirus exposure and HLA in healthy donors (dated by TCRdb to 2016 to 2017). Context from the whole study: An earlier analysis of 587 of the donors reported more than 250 Gb of sequence data and 100 million to 130 million unique TCR beta sequences from 150 million to 200 million T cells. All discovery cohort repertoires had been generated using a single sequencing platform. Rather than using new phenotypic data, the later analysis identified candidate immune exposures from TCR beta sequences and from how often those sequences occurred across donors. Typing coverage varied by locus: roughly 620-640 donors for A, B, C, DRB1 and DQB1; approximately 560 for DQA1; about 570 for DPA1; 400 to 480 for DPB1. Using immunosequencing, the study profiled T cell repertoires from about 610 subjects and related those repertoires to cytomegalovirus serostatus. HLA typing covered class I and class II loci at four-digit resolution. To predict cytomegalovirus infection status, the study brought together high-throughput TCR immunosequencing, statistical association of individual TCRs with disease status, and machine learning. The study aimed to test whether signatures of past pathogen exposure could be identified by cataloging public T cell receptors. Across approximately 400 genotyped donors of the cohort, an average of approximately 240,000 unique TCR beta nucleotide sequences per donor were sequenced, and roughly 18% of those sequences were non-productive. About 280 gigabases of sequencing data and around 90 million unique TCR sequences made up an early release that covered over 550 HLA-typed donors. The genetic ancestry cluster associated with self-reported Caucasian donors included about 81% of the roughly 400 genotyped donors. A later analysis re-analyzed previously published TCR beta repertoires from about 600 donors and added high-resolution HLA genotyping to study TCR occurrence patterns. In a later genetic analysis, genome-wide SNP genotypes for about 55% of the 666 donors were used, and that subset was treated as a discovery cohort. A separate validation cohort of some 130 different subjects was used in addition to the approximately 610-subject first cohort. In an earlier analysis of a few hundred of the donors, high-throughput TCR beta sequencing was used to judge whether each TCR beta V gene segment behaved as functional or pseudogenic. Because of strong linkage in the cohort, roughly 5 DR-DQ haplotypes were treated as single units for association and clustering. Alongside the repertoire data, information on donor age, sex, ethnicity and CMV serostatus was compiled.

What the study reported, not specific to this receptor: Correlated functional status among segregating V segments might reflect linkage disequilibrium, but an unknown experimental factor could not be ruled out. For the cohort, immune exposure information was limited to CMV serostatus. The classifier was reported to diagnose cytomegalovirus status with high specificity and sensitivity in both the original and validation cohorts. A further reported finding was that TCR beta sequences accurately predicted the HLA-A and HLA-B alleles for most subjects in the first cohort. In a later analysis, several top co-occurrence clusters were reported to appear linked to parvovirus B19, influenza, CMV and Epstein-Barr virus. Because HLA typing was missing for some donors at each locus, association tests included only the typed subset. The sequencing pipeline was judged likely to have produced a cluster of highly shared sequence variants as a technical artifact. A later analysis found that TCR association rates varied across HLA loci, with DRB1 alleles showing the most associated TCRs and HLA-C alleles the fewest. A later genetic analysis associated a missense DCLRE1C variant with V-gene and J-gene trimming of TCR beta chains, and an independent cohort replicated the association. In this cohort, only TCR beta chains were sequenced, and detectable features were limited by the absence of alpha or paired-chain data. In the study, about 150 TCR beta chains were listed as associated with cytomegalovirus. Three of the identified cytomegalovirus-associated TCR beta chains were confirmed in vitro to be specific for cytomegalovirus antigens. At a false discovery rate of 0.05, a later analysis linked some 18,000 TCR beta sequences to specific HLA alleles. Because counts were too low, approximately 15 rarely observed V segments, including chromosome 9 orphons, were excluded from the earlier analysis of about 500 of the donors. Compared with equally common non-associated chains, HLA-associated TCR beta chains in a later analysis were more clonally expanded and had lower generation probabilities. A later analysis found that most CMV-associated TCR beta chains appeared HLA-restricted, with HLA associations seemingly driven largely by CMV exposure. The authors suggested that the approach could potentially be generalized to other disease states and immunological phenotypes. When HLA alleles, especially DR and DQ, strongly co-occurred, attributing TCR associations to individual alleles was difficult. The presence/absence analyses assumed that sequencing depth was roughly uniform across donors, and that assumption may not be true. While some public TCRs were present in many individuals, most TCR sequences turned up only very rarely across donors. A later genetic analysis reported fewer N-insertions in productive TCRs among donors in an Asian-associated ancestry cluster than the roughly 700-donor mean. Because the 87-base-pair reads could not distinguish some IMGT-functional V segments, including TRBV6-2 and TRBV6-3, those segments were excluded. Broadly in line with IMGT annotations, most TCR beta V segments showed up in productive rearrangements about 87% or about 30% of the time in an earlier analysis of several hundred of the donors.

V is clipped by 0 bases and J by 5 bases, and the sequence between their germline boundaries is 7 bases long. CDR1 and CDR2 are drawn from the germline V gene: ENHRY, SYGVKD. The CDR3 starts with the cysteine, ends with the phenylalanine, and has 14 residues. The read is trimmed to its CDR3 DNA, 42 bases read in frame from base 1. Library preparation was by the immunoSEQ multiplex PCR assay. For the multiplex PCR, a mixture combining 60 forward primers for TCR Vbeta segments and 13 reverse primers for TCR Jbeta segments was used. A multiplex PCR assay on genomic DNA amplified the CDR3 region of rearranged TCR beta genes. The amplified TCR beta libraries were sequenced on the Illumina HiSeq System as 87-base-pair reads. The study's processing was this. In a later analysis, 77 million or so unique TCR beta chains were counted across the 650 to 700 repertoires, and approximately 11 million of these chains were shared by at least two donors. To remove PCR and sequencing errors, raw reads were error-corrected and collapsed into unique sequences using a nearest-neighbor algorithm that merged closely related sequences. CDR3 sequences were aligned to IMGT reference sequences to assign V, D and J gene segments. For a sequence to be retained, a match of at least six nucleotides was required to both a V gene segment and a J gene segment. Rearrangements were called productive when the CDR3 lacked stop codons and stayed in frame with V and J; all others were non-productive. CDR3 was defined by IMGT convention, running from the second conserved V-encoded cysteine to the conserved J-encoded phenylalanine. In an earlier analysis of more than 550 of the donors, sequences lacking an unambiguous match to a single V gene segment were excluded. In an earlier analysis of a few hundred of the donors, V segments were called functional above 56.7% productive rearrangements and were called segregating when the between-donor standard deviation exceeded 5%. To diagnose cytomegalovirus status from the catalog of TCR beta chain sequences, a statistical classification framework was built. In a later analysis, TCR nucleotide sequences were compared against IMGT/GENE-DB human TR gene sequences so that V and J genes could be assigned. In a later analysis, CDR3 sequences and most-parsimonious VDJ recombination scenarios were assigned using the TCRdist pipeline. In a later analysis, each TCR beta chain was defined by its CDR3 amino acid sequence together with its V-gene family, and reads without a unique V-gene family were excluded. In a later analysis, 550 to 650 highly shared, low-generation-probability nucleotide sequences were removed to address suspected cross-contamination and a sequencing artifact. A later analysis calculated a clonal expansion index for each public chain from normalized within-repertoire ranks of inferred template counts. A later analysis computed generation probabilities with a VDJ recombination model fitted to out-of-frame rearrangements, and checked the results against IGoR. A later analysis scored TCR-TCR, TCR-HLA and TCR-CMV co-occurrence with hypergeometric tests, applying a repertoire-size bias correction to TCR pairs. To estimate false discovery rates, a later analysis permuted the HLA or CMV assignments 20 times. In a later analysis, co-occurring TCRs were grouped using DBSCAN, and TCRdist sequence similarity was added for clustering within HLA-allele-positive subsets. Repertoires with fewer than 30,000 or more than 120,000 public chains were left out of co-occurrence clustering, as were five repertoires with anomalous nucleotide sharing. The immuneACCESS repertoire file appears here via TCRdb, limited to in-frame rearrangements. These files lack a portion of the clones; in checked studies, under half of the deficit traces to unresolved V genes, and the cause of the others is not known. V, J and clone size derive from that table, while D and trimming were established from the DNA sequence. The table for this sample lists some 140,000 clones; about 85% of them were counted only once. Together, the top ten hold 7.5% to 9% of the sample.

The sequence links TRBV10-3 to TRBJ2-2; no D gene is confidently identified. Sequenced material: PBMCs. This TCR came from a man aged 25-45 years in good health and CMV-seropositive. The CDR3 reads CAISESRDTGELFF. The DNA reads as follows: TGTGCCATCAGTGAGTCAAGAGATACCGGGGAGCTGTTTTTT.